Listed below are T cell receptor beta chains from one sample, sequenced in a study of T-cell memory formation after mild COVID-19. TCRdb re-called the 5' RACE reads with MiXCR, one entry per CDR3 protein. The sample carries fewer than 700,000 distinct CDR3 sequences, about a fifth recorded once. The sequenced material came from PBMCs or a T cell subset sorted from them (not recorded which). The receptors come from an adult woman who had mild COVID-19 (a few samples of this study predate the infection). Cell type and time point are not known. Both conserved end residues are part of each CDR3. D genes are given only for firm matches. Size tells how often a clone was seen (once, few, many) or the class of an expanded clone, and some rows leave it out.

D gene | J gene | clone size | V gene | CDR3 protein | CDR3 DNA
- | TRBJ2-2 | few | TRBV9 | CASSVAGITGELFF | TGTGCCAGCAGCGTAGCTGGGATCACCGGGGAGCTGTTTTTT
- | TRBJ2-6 | once | TRBV24-1 | CATSDRRLGGANVLTF | TGTGCCACCAGTGATCGCAGACTCGGGGGGGCCAACGTCCTGACTTTC
- | TRBJ2-3 | few | TRBV7-2 | CASSLIFVDTQYF | TGTGCCAGCAGCTTAATATTTGTAGATACGCAGTATTTT
- | TRBJ2-4 | - | TRBV7-2 | CASSGGSGGTVQYF | TGTGCCAGCAGCGGGGGATCAGGTGGGACCGTTCAGTACTTC
- | TRBJ1-4 | - | TRBV12-3/TRBV12-4 | CASTTGFNEKLFF | TGTGCCAGCACTACAGGCTTTAATGAAAAACTGTTTTTT
TRBD1 | TRBJ1-6 | - | TRBV7-3 | CASSSDRGYNSPLHF | TGTGCCAGCAGCTCCGACAGGGGCTATAATTCACCCCTCCACTTT
- | TRBJ1-2 | - | TRBV12-3/TRBV12-4 | CASIRDTTYGYTF | TGTGCCAGCATCCGGGACACAACCTATGGCTACACCTTC
- | TRBJ2-6 | few | TRBV6-1 | CATTGMGGGANVLTF | TGTGCCACCACAGGGATGGGAGGAGGGGCCAACGTCCTGACTTTC
TRBD2 | TRBJ2-3 | few | TRBV20-1 | CSARDRWLAGTDTQYF | TGCAGTGCTAGAGATCGATGGCTAGCGGGAACGGATACGCAGTATTTT
TRBD2 | TRBJ2-1 | - | TRBV5-6 | CASSLGGGLAGNEQFF | TGTGCCAGCAGCTTGGGTGGTGGACTAGCGGGAAATGAGCAGTTCTTC
TRBD1 | TRBJ2-5 | - | TRBV7-2 | CASSLARTGGRETQYF | TGTGCCAGCAGCTTAGCGCGGACAGGCGGGCGGGAGACCCAGTACTTC
- | TRBJ2-1 | few | TRBV7-9 | CASSQRYNEQFF | TGTGCCAGCAGCCAAAGATACAATGAGCAGTTCTTC
- | TRBJ1-5 | few | TRBV6-1 | CASSESGVGQPQHF | TGTGCCAGCAGTGAAAGTGGCGTTGGACAGCCCCAGCATTTT
TRBD1 | TRBJ1-1 | - | TRBV12-3/TRBV12-4 | CASRPGTENPNTEAFF | TGTGCCAGCAGACCTGGGACAGAGAATCCGAACACTGAAGCTTTCTTT
- | TRBJ2-7 | - | TRBV3-1 | CASSQGAGFYEQYF | TGTGCCAGCAGCCAAGGGGCAGGCTTCTACGAGCAGTACTTC
TRBD1 | TRBJ1-4 | - | TRBV6-6 | CASRPLSGGRSEKLFF | TGTGCCAGCAGACCTCTCTCAGGGGGGAGGAGTGAAAAACTGTTTTTT
- | TRBJ1-2 | - | TRBV3-1 | CASSQEIAFPAGGYGYTF | TGTGCCAGCAGCCAAGAAATAGCCTTCCCGGCGGGAGGCTATGGCTACACCTTC
- | TRBJ2-6 | few | TRBV7-6 | CASSLGGNSGANVLTF | TGTGCCAGCAGCTTAGGAGGAAACTCTGGGGCCAACGTCCTGACTTTC
TRBD2 | TRBJ2-5 | - | TRBV4-1 | CASSPRTSGGYQETQYF | TGCGCCAGCAGCCCCCGGACTAGCGGGGGGTACCAAGAGACCCAGTACTTC
- | TRBJ1-1 | few | TRBV5-1 | CASSETILGNTEAFF | TGCGCCAGCAGCGAGACAATCTTGGGGAACACTGAAGCTTTCTTT
- | TRBJ2-5 | - | TRBV7-9 | CASSAMYQETQYF | TGTGCCAGCAGCGCCATGTACCAAGAGACCCAGTACTTC
- | TRBJ2-2 | few | TRBV12-3/TRBV12-4 | CASSLQSMAGELFF | TGTGCCAGCAGTTTACAATCGATGGCCGGGGAGCTGTTTTTT
TRBD2 | TRBJ2-1 | - | TRBV24-1 | CATGTIRNEQFF | TGTGCCACCGGGACTATCAGGAATGAGCAGTTCTTC
TRBD2 | TRBJ2-2 | - | TRBV11-3 | CASRLRTPGLAATGELFF | TGTGCCAGCAGATTGAGAACCCCGGGACTAGCGGCGACCGGGGAGCTGTTTTTT
- | TRBJ2-7 | few | TRBV29-1 | CSVDGGNAYEQYF | TGCAGCGTTGATGGCGGGAATGCCTACGAGCAGTACTTC
- | TRBJ1-2 | few | TRBV24-1 | CATSDHGVSGYTF | TGTGCCACCAGTGATCACGGGGTTTCTGGCTACACCTTC
TRBD1 | TRBJ1-2 | - | TRBV4-1 | CASSESTTGNYGYTF | TGCGCCAGCAGCGAATCCACGACAGGGAACTATGGCTACACCTTC
- | TRBJ1-1 | few | TRBV20-1 | CSARERTEAFF | TGCAGTGCTAGAGAGCGGACTGAAGCTTTCTTT
- | TRBJ1-5 | few | TRBV12-3/TRBV12-4 | CASGKTGGGQPQHF | TGTGCCAGCGGAAAGACAGGTGGAGGGCAGCCCCAGCATTTT